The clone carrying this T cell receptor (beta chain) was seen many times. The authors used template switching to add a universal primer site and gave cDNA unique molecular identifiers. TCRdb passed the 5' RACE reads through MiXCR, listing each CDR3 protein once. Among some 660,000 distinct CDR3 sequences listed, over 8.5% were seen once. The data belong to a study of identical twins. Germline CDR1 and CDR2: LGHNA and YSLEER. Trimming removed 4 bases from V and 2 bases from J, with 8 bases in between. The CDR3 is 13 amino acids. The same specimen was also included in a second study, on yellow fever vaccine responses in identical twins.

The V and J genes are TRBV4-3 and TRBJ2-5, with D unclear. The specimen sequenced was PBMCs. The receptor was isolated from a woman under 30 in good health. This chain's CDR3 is CASSLWRQETQYF. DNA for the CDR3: TGCGCCAGCAGCCTGTGGAGACAAGAGACCCAGTACTTC.